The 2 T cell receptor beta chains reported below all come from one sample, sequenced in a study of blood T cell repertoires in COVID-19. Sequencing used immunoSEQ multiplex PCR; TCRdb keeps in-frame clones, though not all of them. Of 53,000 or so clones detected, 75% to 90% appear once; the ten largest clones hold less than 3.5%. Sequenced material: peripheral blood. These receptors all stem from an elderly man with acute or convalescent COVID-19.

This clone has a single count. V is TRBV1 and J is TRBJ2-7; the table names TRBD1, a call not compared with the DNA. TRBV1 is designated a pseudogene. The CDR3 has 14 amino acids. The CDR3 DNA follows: TGCACCAGCAGCCAAGAGTCCGGGGACAACGAGCAGTACTTC. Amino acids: CTSSQESGDNEQYF.

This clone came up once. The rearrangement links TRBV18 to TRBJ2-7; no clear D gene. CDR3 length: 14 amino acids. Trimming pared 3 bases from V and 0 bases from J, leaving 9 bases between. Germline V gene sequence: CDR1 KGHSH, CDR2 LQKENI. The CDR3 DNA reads TGTGCCAGCTCACCTTTTTTCAGCTCCTACGAGCAGTACTTC. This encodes CASSPFFSSYEQYF.